This T cell receptor beta chain derives from a study of T-cell reconstitution after alpha-beta-depleted transplantation in children. The TCRbeta library was prepared with unique molecular identifiers. In TCRdb, the PCR reads were re-called with MiXCR into one record per CDR3 protein. The sample holds some 640,000 distinct CDR3 sequences, approximately 16% seen once. This CDR3 has 15 amino acids. Per the germline V gene, CDR1 is DFQATT and CDR2 is SNEGSKA (reference sequence). Trimming at V came to 0 bases and at J to 4 bases, leaving 5 bases not matched to a gene. This clonotype was counted at least ten times.

This sequence joins TRBV20-1 and TRBJ1-4; TRBD1 matches 7 bases. This sequence originates from a human donor who donated a stem cell graft to a child with acute myeloid leukemia. The material sequenced was PBMCs from the stem cell graft donor, taken from the stem cell graft. CDR3 residues: CSARDPWDSNEKLFF. CDR3 DNA sequence: TGCAGTGCTAGAGATCCCTGGGACAGTAATGAAAAACTGTTTTTT.